This TCR beta chain was captured in a study of beta chain features in type 1 diabetes. Whole-study findings and limits: Among all four CD4+ subsets, Type 1 diabetes patients had TCRB CDR3s that were moderately but significantly shorter.

All of the isolated RNA was reverse transcribed, so expressed TCRB transcripts were sequenced. Sequenced by immunoSEQ multiplex PCR; TCRdb stores in-frame clones only, minus some. This sample has 600,000 to 700,000 clones, with about an eighth found just once. There are 13 residues in the CDR3. Between the trimmed V and J ends, which lost 2 bases and 6 bases, there was a span of 10 bases. From germline, CDR1 is MNHNY and CDR2 SVGAGI (reference sequence). As regards this clone: What it binds is unknown.

This clonotype originated in a man between 18 and 35 years old with type 1 diabetes. The chain employs TRBV6-6 and TRBJ1-1, with a possible D match to TRBD1 (6 bases). The sequenced material came from naive CD4+ T cells from blood. CDR3 in DNA: TGTGCCAGCAGTTACGAGGGACAATCTGAAGCTTTCTTT. Translated, it gives CASSYEGQSEAFF.